These 25 T cell receptor beta chains came from one sample sequenced in a study of cytomegalovirus exposure and HLA in healthy donors (dated by TCRdb to 2017 to 2019). Libraries came from the immunoSEQ multiplex PCR assay. The multiplex PCR relied on a mix of 60 forward primers for TCR Vbeta segments and 13 reverse primers for TCR Jbeta segments. TCRdb retrieved this table from immuneACCESS and kept in-frame rearrangements only. Not all clones are present; in checked studies, unresolved V genes account for under half, and no reason is known for the remainder. This sample has about 89,000 clones in its table, and about nine tenths of those were observed once. The ten top clones hold around a tenth of the sample. Sequences were obtained from PBMCs. These receptors were collected from a man aged 30 to 39 in good health and CMV-seropositive.

The chain couples TRBV4-2 to TRBJ2-1, with D perhaps matching TRBD1 (6 bases). CDR1 is LGHNA, CDR2 YNFKEQ, per germline. The CDR3 consists of 16 residues. Deletions cut 5 bases from V and 3 bases from J, with 17 bases between. In nucleotides, the CDR3 is TGTGCCAGCAGCGGGGGCATGCGGGCTGACTACAATGAGCAGTTCTTC. Translating gives CASSGGMRADYNEQFF.

The V call is TRBV15, the J call TRBJ2-7; D not resolved. The V end lost 1 base, the J end lost 2 bases, and 6 bases lay between the germline ends. Germline assignment: CDR1 LNHNV and CDR2 YYDKDF (reference sequence). The CDR3 has 13 residues. The CDR3 is CATSRGVAYEQYF. The CDR3 bases are TGTGCCACCAGCAGAGGCGTTGCCTACGAGCAGTACTTC.

The rearrangement uses TRBV5-4 and TRBJ2-3; TRBD1 matches 8 bases. The V gene's germline CDR1 is SGHNT and CDR2 YYREEE (reference sequence). V was pared by 4 bases and J by 1 base, with 5 bases of the junction left unmatched. The CDR3 has 15 residues. For the CDR3, the DNA is TGTGCCAGCAGCGCAGGGGGCGCCGGCACAGATACGCAGTATTTT. Its translation: CASSAGGAGTDTQYF.

The sample holds one count of this clone. The chain has TRBV27 and TRBJ2-2, with 11 bases that match TRBD2. The V gene's germline CDR1 is MNHEY and CDR2 SMNVEV (reference sequence). Losses at the gene ends were 0 bases for V and 4 bases for J; bases not matched to a gene: 4. The CDR3 length is 17 residues. The CDR3 spells CASSLSGLAETTGELFF. The CDR3, as DNA: TGTGCCAGCAGTTTATCGGGACTAGCGGAAACCACCGGGGAGCTGTTTTTT.

The chain carries TRBV4-1 and TRBJ2-7; the match to TRBD1 covers 7 bases. From germline, CDR1 is MGHRA and CDR2 YSYEKL. The V gene end was trimmed by 0 bases and the J gene end by 5 bases; junction bases not matched to a gene: 13. The CDR3 spans 17 residues. CDR3 sequence reads: CASSQDLGGKPSDEQYF. For the CDR3, the DNA is TGCGCCAGCAGCCAAGATTTAGGGGGCAAACCGAGTGACGAGCAGTACTTC.

This clone was recorded a few times. V and J are TRBV10-3 and TRBJ2-7; a possible D gene is TRBD1 (5 bases). The CDR3 length is 12 residues. CDR1 is ENHRY, CDR2 SYGVKD, per germline. Trimming pared 6 bases from V and 5 bases from J, leaving 11 bases between. CDR3: CAIRGTTDEQYF. CDR3 nucleotide sequence: TGTGCCATCAGAGGAACGACAGACGAGCAGTACTTC.

The chain uses TRBV9 and TRBJ2-5; D might be TRBD2 (6 bases). Looked up from germline, CDR1 is SGDLS and CDR2 is YYNGEE. Deletions cut 0 bases from V and 4 bases from J, with 19 bases between. This CDR3 has 17 amino acids. The CDR3 region has the DNA TGTGCCAGCAGCGTAGCCCCGGCGGGACCGCCGGGAGAGACCCAGTACTTC. Translating gives CASSVAPAGPPGETQYF.

The V and J genes are TRBV28 and TRBJ1-5; D remains ambiguous. The CDR3 totals 15 residues. Germline V lookup: CDR1 MDHEN, CDR2 SYDVKM. V was shortened by 6 bases and J by 0 bases, with 12 bases between the two germline ends. CDR3 in DNA: TGTGCCAGCAGCCCTAACGGAGTTAGCAATCAGCCCCAGCATTTT. Translating it yields CASSPNGVSNQPQHF.

The sample holds one count of this clone. The chain carries TRBV28 and TRBJ2-5; 11 positions match TRBD2. With 6 bases clipped from V and 3 bases from J, the junction kept 3 bases outside the gene matches. Germline CDR1 and CDR2: MDHEN and SYDVKM. This CDR3 comprises 14 residues. The DNA for the CDR3 is TGTGCCAGCAGGAGGGGACTAGCGGAAGAGACCCAGTACTTC. As protein: CASRRGLAEETQYF.

The chain combines TRBV6-1 with TRBJ2-1; TRBD2 matches 8 bases. The J segment lost 2 bases and the V segment lost 0 bases, leaving 3 bases of the junction unmatched. The CDR3 covers 16 residues. The V gene's germline CDR1 is MNHNS and CDR2 SASEGT. The CDR3 sequence is CASSEAGAGAYNEQFF. In DNA form, the CDR3 reads TGTGCCAGCAGTGAAGCTGGAGCGGGAGCCTACAATGAGCAGTTCTTC.

The chain recombines TRBV18 with TRBJ2-2; 7 bases are shared with TRBD1. The CDR3 consists of 16 residues. Germline trimming cut 6 bases from V and 1 base from J; bases unmatched to any gene: 8. The germline V gene has CDR1 KGHSH and CDR2 LQKENI. This CDR3 is CASSLYRGGNTGELFF. CDR3 bases: TGTGCCAGCTCCCTTTACAGGGGCGGGAACACCGGGGAGCTGTTTTTT.

The rearrangement joins TRBV18 to TRBJ2-5; D gene ambiguous. Germline CDR1 and CDR2: KGHSH and LQKENI. V dropped 1 base and J dropped 4 bases, with 10 bases sitting between them. CDR3 length: 14 amino acids. Here the CDR3 DNA reads TGTGCCAGCTCACCACGAGCGCCAAGAGAGACCCAGTACTTC. Translation: CASSPRAPRETQYF.

Only one count was recorded for this clone. V gene TRBV29-1 combines with J gene TRBJ2-7; 7 positions agree with TRBD2. The germline CDR1 and CDR2 sequences are SQVTM and ANQGSEA. The V segment lost 4 bases and the J segment 1 base; nucleotides outside the gene matches: 4. There are 13 residues in the CDR3. CDR3 loop: CSVAPGLSYEQYF. The CDR3 DNA reads as TGCAGCGTTGCACCGGGACTATCCTACGAGCAGTACTTC.

The sample holds a few counts of this clone. The chain uses TRBV6-1 and TRBJ2-7, with 8 positions matching TRBD1. Germline V gene data show CDR1 as MNHNS and CDR2 as SASEGT. This CDR3 contains 13 residues. The J segment lost 3 bases and the V segment lost 3 bases, leaving 1 base of the junction unmatched. The CDR3, as DNA: TGTGCCAGCAGTGAGGGACAGGACTACGAGCAGTACTTC. The encoded protein is CASSEGQDYEQYF.

This chain connects TRBV5-4 to TRBJ1-2; possibly TRBD1 for D (6 bases). Germline CDR1 SGHNT, CDR2 YYREEE (reference sequence). The CDR3 has 15 residues. Between the trimmed V and J ends, which lost 2 bases and 2 bases, there was a span of 13 bases. CDR3 loop: CASSLITGMNYGYTF. The CDR3 bases are TGTGCCAGCAGCTTAATTACAGGGATGAACTATGGCTACACCTTC. Based on the CDR3 plus reference TRBV5-4 and TRBJ1-2, the full variable domain is ETGVTQSPTHLIKTRGQQVTLRCSSQSGHNTVSWYQQALGQGPQFIFQYYREEENGRGNFPPRFSGLQFPNYSSELNVNALELDDSALYLCASSLITGMNYGYTFGSGTRLTVV.

The V call is TRBV28, the J call TRBJ2-5, with 9 bases lining up with TRBD1. The V gene end was trimmed by 9 bases and the J gene end by 5 bases; junction bases not matched to a gene: 10. The CDR3 consists of 14 residues. Germline V lookup: CDR1 MDHEN, CDR2 SYDVKM. Written as DNA, the CDR3 is TGTGCCAGTAAAATAGGGACAGGGTACGAGACCCAGTACTTC. Its translation is CASKIGTGYETQYF. Combining the CDR3 with reference TRBV28 and TRBJ2-5 gives the whole variable domain DVKVTQSSRYLVKRTGEKVFLECVQDMDHENMFWYRQDPGLGLRLIYFSYDVKMKEKGDIPEGYSVSREKKERFSLILESASTNQTSMYLCASKIGTGYETQYFGPGTRLLVL.

V usage is TRBV6-5 and J usage is TRBJ1-3; D is perhaps TRBD1 (5 bases). Germline lookup yields CDR1 MNHEY and CDR2 SVGAGI. Deletions cut 6 bases from V and 4 bases from J, with 10 bases between. This CDR3 is 13 amino acids long. The chain's CDR3 is CASRKTGGNTIYF. The CDR3 nucleotides are TGTGCCAGCAGGAAAACAGGAGGAAACACCATATATTTT.

About this clone: A junction boundary mismatches the germline segment, possibly from a read error. The genes are TRBV7-7 and TRBJ2-2; possible D gene TRBD1, 5 bases. The CDR3 has 14 amino acids. Germline V gives CDR1 SSHAT, CDR2 FNYEAQ (reference sequence). The CDR3 reads CASSPDRATGELFF. For the CDR3, the DNA is TGTGCTAGCAGCCCAGACAGAGCCACCGGGGAGCTGTTTTTT.

The chain recombines TRBV29-1 with TRBJ2-6; tentatively, D is TRBD2 (6 bases). This CDR3 is 13 amino acids long. Trimming left V 4 bases short and J 3 bases short, with 7 bases between. Looked up from germline, CDR1 is SQVTM and CDR2 is ANQGSEA. The CDR3 DNA is TGCAGCGTTGCGGGGGTTGGGGCCAACGTCCTGACTTTC. This translates into CSVAGVGANVLTF.

CDR3 bases: TGTGCCAGCAGCAGAGCCGCGGATGGATATACTGAAGCTTTCTTT. Residues: CASSRAADGYTEAFF. The gene calls are TRBV7-6 and TRBJ1-1; no clear D. Trimming took off 5 bases at V and 5 bases at J, with 18 bases between the two ends. Germline V gene data show CDR1 as SGHVS and CDR2 as FNYEAQ. CDR3 length equals 15 residues.

The chain is built from TRBV5-1 and TRBJ2-3, with 7 bases matching TRBD2. V dropped 4 bases and J dropped 0; count of bases not matched to a gene: 11. Per the germline V gene, CDR1 is SGHRS and CDR2 is YFSETQ. The CDR3 runs 17 residues. This chain's CDR3 is CASSKDVGLTSTDTQYF. Written as DNA, the CDR3 is TGCGCCAGCAGCAAGGATGTGGGACTAACGAGCACAGATACGCAGTATTTT.

A few counts support this clone. The rearrangement joins TRBV7-2 to TRBJ2-7; 16 bases line up with TRBD2. The germline gives CDR1 SGHTA, CDR2 FQGNSA. V shed 4 bases and J 5 bases; nucleotides not matched to a gene: 8. The CDR3 is 17 amino acids. The CDR3 nucleotides are TGTGCCAGCAGCTCGACGGGACTAGCGGGAGGGTTCCACGAGCAGTACTTC. Residues: CASSSTGLAGGFHEQYF.

V usage is TRBV7-9 and J usage is TRBJ2-5, with D possibly matching TRBD1 (6 bases). This CDR3 spans 16 amino acids. The V and J ends lost 0 bases and 5 bases respectively, with 16 bases between them. The germline gives CDR1 SEHNR, CDR2 FQNEAQ (reference sequence). DNA of the CDR3: TGTGCCAGCAGCTTAGCGATGGGGGCTGGTTTGGAGACCCAGTACTTC. This codes for CASSLAMGAGLETQYF.

The V and J genes are TRBV6-1 and TRBJ1-2; a weak D match, TRBD1 (5 bases). V was shortened by 6 bases and J by 8 bases, with 16 bases between the two germline ends. Germline loops: CDR1 MNHNS, CDR2 SASEGT. The CDR3 is 13 residues long. CDR3 protein: CASRASWGEGYTF. The CDR3 nucleotides are TGTGCCAGCAGGGCGTCGTGGGGGGAAGGCTACACCTTC.

This chain uses TRBV30 with TRBJ2-7; 8 nucleotides agree with TRBD2. Germline V lookup: CDR1 GTSNPN, CDR2 SVGIG (reference sequence). The CDR3 runs to 11 residues. Losses at the gene ends were 6 bases for V and 4 bases for J; bases not matched to a gene: 2. CDR3 sequence reads: CACLAGYEQYF. CDR3 DNA: TGTGCCTGTTTAGCGGGGTACGAGCAGTACTTC.